The entry that follows covers one T cell receptor (beta chain) sequence. The antigen is undetermined. The entry originates in a study of T cells in narcolepsy. Study-level findings and limits: In some patient and control memory CD4+ samples, autoreactive clones were absent. Reportedly, autoreactive clonotypes were serially detected in patients' blood but not controls'.

Trimming removed 6 bases from V and 7 bases from J, with 15 bases in between. Germline CDR1 reads SQVTM; CDR2 reads ANQGSEA. The CDR3 has 12 residues. Clones were sequenced by immunoSEQ multiplex PCR, and TCRdb holds only the in-frame ones, with some missing. Of approximately 35,000 clones in the sample, 70% to 85% were seen once. The genes are TRBV29-1 and TRBJ1-2, with no clear D. This clonotype was obtained from a human donor in good health. Sequenced input: memory (CD45RA-) CD4+ T cells from blood. Written as DNA, the CDR3 is TGCAGCGTCGCGCCCGTCTCGCGTGGCTACACCTTC. Amino acids: CSVAPVSRGYTF. Full variable domain (missing parts from reference TRBV29-1 and TRBJ1-2): SAVISQKPSRDICQRGTSLTIQCQVDSQVTMMFWYRQQPGQSLTLIATANQGSEATYESGFVIDKFPISRPNLTFSTLTVSNMSPEDSSIYLCSVAPVSRGYTFGSGTRLTVV.